The source of this T cell receptor beta chain is a study of blood T cells in healthy people across ages. At the level of the study: Researchers report that template switching captured about one barcoded beta molecule per two T cells.

It was with a sample-barcoded 5' primer and a J-beta primer mix that a second PCR of about 7 to 12 cycles was run. MiXCR, applied by TCRdb to the 5' RACE reads, yields one record per CDR3 protein. The sample has around 500,000 distinct CDR3 sequences, around 48% seen once; the top ten hold roughly 25%. Every sample yielded at least 6.5 million isolated PBMCs. Study results and caveats: Long-lived donors exceeded aged donors in naive CD4+ cells and diversity. Strong correlation linked observed beta diversity and percent naive T cells.

The length of the CDR3 is 13 residues. V dropped 7 bases and J dropped 4 bases, with 13 bases sitting between them. Germline-derived CDR1 and CDR2 are MNHNY and SVGAGI (reference sequence). A few counts support this clonotype. Its antigen is undetermined. The clonotype was recovered from a man older than 75 in good health. The sequenced material came from blood. The chain joins TRBV6-6 to TRBJ1-1; D is uncertain. The CDR3 sequence is CASNPGEGTEAFF. CDR3 coding DNA: TGTGCCAGCAACCCCGGGGAAGGCACTGAAGCTTTCTTT.